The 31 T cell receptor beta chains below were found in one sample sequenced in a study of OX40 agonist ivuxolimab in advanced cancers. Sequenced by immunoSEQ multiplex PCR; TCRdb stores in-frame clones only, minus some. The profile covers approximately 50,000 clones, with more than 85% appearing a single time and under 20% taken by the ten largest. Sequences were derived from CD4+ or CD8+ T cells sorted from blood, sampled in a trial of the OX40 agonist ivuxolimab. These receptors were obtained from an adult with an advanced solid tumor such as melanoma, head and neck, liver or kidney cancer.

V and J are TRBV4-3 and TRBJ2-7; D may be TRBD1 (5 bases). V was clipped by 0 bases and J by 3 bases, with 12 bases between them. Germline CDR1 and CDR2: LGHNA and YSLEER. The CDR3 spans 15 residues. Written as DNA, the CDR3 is TGCGCCAGCAGCCAAGATCGAGACAGCTACTACGAGCAGTACTTC. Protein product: CASSQDRDSYYEQYF.

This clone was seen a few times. DNA for the CDR3: TGTGCCAGCAGTGAAGCTAGCGGGAGTGGAACAGATACGCAGTATTTT. This encodes CASSEASGSGTDTQYF. This sequence joins TRBV6-4 and TRBJ2-3; TRBD2 matches at 10 bases. This CDR3 has 16 amino acids. After removal of 3 bases from V and 3 bases from J, the junction contained 6 bases not matched to a gene. Looked up from germline, CDR1 is MRHNA and CDR2 is SNTAGT.

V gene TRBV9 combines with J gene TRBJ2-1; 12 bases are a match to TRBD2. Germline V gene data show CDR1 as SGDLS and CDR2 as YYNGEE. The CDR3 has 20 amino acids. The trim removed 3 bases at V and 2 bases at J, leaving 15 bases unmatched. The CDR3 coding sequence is TGTGCCAGCAGCGGGGGTGGGACTAGCGGGCCTCGTAGGGCCTACAATGAGCAGTTCTTC. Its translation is CASSGGGTSGPRRAYNEQFF. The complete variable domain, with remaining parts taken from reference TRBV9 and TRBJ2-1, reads DSGVTQTPKHLITATGQRVTLRCSPRSGDLSVYWYQQSLDQGLQFLIQYYNGEERAKGNILERFSAQQFPDLHSELNLSSLELGDSALYFCASSGGGTSGPRRAYNEQFFGPGTRLTVL.

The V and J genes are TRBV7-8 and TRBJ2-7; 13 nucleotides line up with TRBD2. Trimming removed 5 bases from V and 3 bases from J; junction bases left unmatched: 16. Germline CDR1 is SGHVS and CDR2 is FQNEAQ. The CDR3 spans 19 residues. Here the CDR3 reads CASSLGTSGTQIPGYEQYF. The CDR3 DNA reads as TGTGCCAGCAGCCTTGGGACTAGCGGGACTCAAATCCCCGGCTACGAGCAGTACTTC.

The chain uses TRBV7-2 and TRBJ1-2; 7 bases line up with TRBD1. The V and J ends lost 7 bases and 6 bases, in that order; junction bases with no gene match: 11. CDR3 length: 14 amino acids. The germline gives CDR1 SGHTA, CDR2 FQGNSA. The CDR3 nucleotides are TGTGCCAGCACCAAATACGGACAGGAGAATGGCTACACCTTC. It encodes CASTKYGQENGYTF.

The CDR3 sequence is CASCRDRDFYEQYF. The DNA for the CDR3 is TGTGCCAGCTGCCGGGACAGGGACTTCTACGAGCAGTACTTC. The chain has TRBV2 and TRBJ2-7; 9 bases are shared with TRBD1. V lost 8 bases to trimming and J lost 3 bases; unmatched junction nucleotides: 8. CDR3 length: 14 residues. The germline CDR1 and CDR2 sequences are SNHLY and FYNNEI.

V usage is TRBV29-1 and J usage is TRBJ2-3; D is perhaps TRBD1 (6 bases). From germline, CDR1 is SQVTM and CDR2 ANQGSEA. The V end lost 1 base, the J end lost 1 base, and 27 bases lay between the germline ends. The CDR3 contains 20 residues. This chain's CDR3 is CSVEGVVVGHGNAGTDTQYF. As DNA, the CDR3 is TGCAGCGTTGAAGGGGTAGTTGTGGGACATGGTAACGCCGGCACAGATACGCAGTATTTT.

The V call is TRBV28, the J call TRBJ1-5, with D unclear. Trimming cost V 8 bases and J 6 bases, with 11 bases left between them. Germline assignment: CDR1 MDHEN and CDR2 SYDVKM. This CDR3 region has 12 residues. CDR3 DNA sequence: TGTGCCAGCGTAGACGCGGGTCAGCCCCAGCATTTT. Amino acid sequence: CASVDAGQPQHF.

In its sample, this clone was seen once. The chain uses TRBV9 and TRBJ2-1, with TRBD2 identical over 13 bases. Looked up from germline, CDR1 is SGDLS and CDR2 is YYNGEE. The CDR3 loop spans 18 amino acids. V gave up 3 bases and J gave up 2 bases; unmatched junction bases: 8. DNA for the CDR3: TGTGCCAGCAGCGACTCCGGTACTAGCGGGAGGGCCTACAATGAGCAGTTCTTC. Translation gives CASSDSGTSGRAYNEQFF.

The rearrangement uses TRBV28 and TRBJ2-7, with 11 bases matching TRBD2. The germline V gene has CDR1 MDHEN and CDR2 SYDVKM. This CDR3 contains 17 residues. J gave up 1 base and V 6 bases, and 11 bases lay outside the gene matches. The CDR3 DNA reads TGTGCCAGCAGCCCGCCGGGACTAGCGGCGAGTTCCTACGAGCAGTACTTC. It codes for CASSPPGLAASSYEQYF.

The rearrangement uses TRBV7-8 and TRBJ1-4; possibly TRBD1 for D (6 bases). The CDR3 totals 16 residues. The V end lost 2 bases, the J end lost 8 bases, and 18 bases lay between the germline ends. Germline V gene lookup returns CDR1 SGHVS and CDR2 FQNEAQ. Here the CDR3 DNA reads TGTGCCAGCAGCTTAAGCCGGGACACGGTCCTCGAAAAACTGTTTTTT. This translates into CASSLSRDTVLEKLFF.

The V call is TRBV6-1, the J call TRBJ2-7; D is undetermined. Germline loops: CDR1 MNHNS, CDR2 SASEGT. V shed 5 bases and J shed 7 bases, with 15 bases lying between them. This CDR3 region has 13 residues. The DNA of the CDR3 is TGTGCCAGCAGTTTCCACCCTAGTGCGGAGCAGTACTTC. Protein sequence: CASSFHPSAEQYF.

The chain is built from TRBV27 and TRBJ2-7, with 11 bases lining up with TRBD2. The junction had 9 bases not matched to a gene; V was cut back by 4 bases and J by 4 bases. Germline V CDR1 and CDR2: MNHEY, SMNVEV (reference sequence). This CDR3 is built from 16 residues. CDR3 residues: CASSSITGLAVYEQYF. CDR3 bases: TGTGCCAGCAGTTCTATAACGGGACTAGCGGTATACGAGCAGTACTTC.

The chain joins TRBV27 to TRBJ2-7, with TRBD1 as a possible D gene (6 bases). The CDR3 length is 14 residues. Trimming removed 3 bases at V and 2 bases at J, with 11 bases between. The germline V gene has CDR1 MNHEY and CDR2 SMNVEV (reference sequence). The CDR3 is CASSLRGTTYEQYF. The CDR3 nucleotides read TGTGCCAGCAGTTTGAGGGGGACGACCTACGAGCAGTACTTC.

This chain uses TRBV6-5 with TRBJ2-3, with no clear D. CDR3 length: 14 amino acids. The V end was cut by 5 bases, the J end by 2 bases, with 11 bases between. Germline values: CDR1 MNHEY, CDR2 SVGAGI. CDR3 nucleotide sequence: TGTGCCAGCAGTCCCTTTAAGGACACAGATACGCAGTATTTT. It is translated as CASSPFKDTDTQYF.

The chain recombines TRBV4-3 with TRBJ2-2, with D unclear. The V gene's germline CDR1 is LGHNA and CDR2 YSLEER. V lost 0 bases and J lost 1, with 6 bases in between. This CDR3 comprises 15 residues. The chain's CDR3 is CASSQERLNTGELFF. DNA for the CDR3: TGCGCCAGCAGCCAAGAAAGGCTGAACACCGGGGAGCTGTTTTTT.

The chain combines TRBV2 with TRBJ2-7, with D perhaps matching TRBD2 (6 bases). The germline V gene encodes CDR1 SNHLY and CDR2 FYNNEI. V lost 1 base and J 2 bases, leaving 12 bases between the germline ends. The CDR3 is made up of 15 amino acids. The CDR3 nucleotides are TGTGCCAGCAGTGAAGGCGGGACCGCACCCTACGAGCAGTACTTC. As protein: CASSEGGTAPYEQYF.

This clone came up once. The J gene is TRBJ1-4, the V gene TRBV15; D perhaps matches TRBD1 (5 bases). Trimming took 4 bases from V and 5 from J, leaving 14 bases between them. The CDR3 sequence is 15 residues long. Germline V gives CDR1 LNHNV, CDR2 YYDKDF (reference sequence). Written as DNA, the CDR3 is TGTGCCACCAGCAATGGGGGACCGAAAAATGAAAAACTGTTTTTT. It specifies CATSNGGPKNEKLFF. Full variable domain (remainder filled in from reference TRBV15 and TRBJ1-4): DAMVIQNPRYQVTQFGKPVTLSCSQTLNHNVMYWYQQKSSQAPKLLFHYYDKDFNNEADTPDNFQSRRPNTSFCFLDIRSPGLGDTAMYLCATSNGGPKNEKLFFGSGTQLSVL.

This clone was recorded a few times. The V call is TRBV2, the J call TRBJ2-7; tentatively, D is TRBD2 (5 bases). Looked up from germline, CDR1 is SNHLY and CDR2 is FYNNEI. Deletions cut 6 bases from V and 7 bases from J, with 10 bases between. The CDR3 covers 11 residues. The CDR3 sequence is CASSVDWEQYF. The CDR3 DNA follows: TGTGCCAGCAGCGTGGACTGGGAGCAGTACTTC.

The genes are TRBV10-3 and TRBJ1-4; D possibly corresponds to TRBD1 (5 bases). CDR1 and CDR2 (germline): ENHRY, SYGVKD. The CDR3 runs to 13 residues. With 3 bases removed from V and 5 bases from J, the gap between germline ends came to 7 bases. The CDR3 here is CAISDQGNEKLFF. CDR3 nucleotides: TGTGCCATCAGTGACCAGGGAAATGAAAAACTGTTTTTT.

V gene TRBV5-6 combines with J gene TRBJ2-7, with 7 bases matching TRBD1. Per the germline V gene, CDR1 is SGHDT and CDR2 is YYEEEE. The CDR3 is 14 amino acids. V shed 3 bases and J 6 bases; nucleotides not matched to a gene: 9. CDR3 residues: CASSSTDRVTEQYF. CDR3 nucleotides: TGTGCCAGCAGCTCCACAGACAGGGTGACCGAGCAGTACTTC.

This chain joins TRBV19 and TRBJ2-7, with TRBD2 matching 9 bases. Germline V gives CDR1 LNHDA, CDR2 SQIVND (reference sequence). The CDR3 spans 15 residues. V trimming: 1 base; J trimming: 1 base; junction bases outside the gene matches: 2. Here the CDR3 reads CASSIGLAGSYEQYF. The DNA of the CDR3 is TGTGCCAGTAGTATAGGCCTAGCGGGATCCTACGAGCAGTACTTC.

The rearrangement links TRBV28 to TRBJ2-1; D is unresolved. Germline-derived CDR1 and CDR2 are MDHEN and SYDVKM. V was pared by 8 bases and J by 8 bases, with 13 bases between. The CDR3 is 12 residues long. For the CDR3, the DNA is TGTGCCAGCTTCTCCCCACCTGATGAGCAGTTCTTC. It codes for CASFSPPDEQFF. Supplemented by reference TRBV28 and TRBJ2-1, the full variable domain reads DVKVTQSSRYLVKRTGEKVFLECVQDMDHENMFWYRQDPGLGLRLIYFSYDVKMKEKGDIPEGYSVSREKKERFSLILESASTNQTSMYLCASFSPPDEQFFGPGTRLTVL.

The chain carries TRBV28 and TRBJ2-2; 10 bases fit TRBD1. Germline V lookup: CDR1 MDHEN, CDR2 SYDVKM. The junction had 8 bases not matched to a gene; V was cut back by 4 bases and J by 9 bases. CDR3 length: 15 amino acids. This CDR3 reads CASSYRDRGNRELFF. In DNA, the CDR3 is TGTGCCAGCAGTTACCGGGACAGGGGTAACAGGGAGCTGTTTTTT.

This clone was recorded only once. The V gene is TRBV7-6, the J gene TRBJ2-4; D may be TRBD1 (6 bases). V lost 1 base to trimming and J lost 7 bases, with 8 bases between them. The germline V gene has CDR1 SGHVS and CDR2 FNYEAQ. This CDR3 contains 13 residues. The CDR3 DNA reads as TGTGCCAGCAGCTTAGGAACAGGGAACATTCAGTACTTC. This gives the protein CASSLGTGNIQYF.

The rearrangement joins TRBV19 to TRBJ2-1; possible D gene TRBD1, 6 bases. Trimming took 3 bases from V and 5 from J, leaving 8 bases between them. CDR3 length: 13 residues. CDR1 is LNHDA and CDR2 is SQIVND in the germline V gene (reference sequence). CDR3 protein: CASSIRTDNEQFF. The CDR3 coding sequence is TGTGCCAGTAGTATCCGGACAGACAATGAGCAGTTCTTC.

CDR3: CASSPGTGVGYNEQFF. The CDR3 bases are TGTGCCAGCAGCCCCGGCACAGGGGTGGGTTACAATGAGCAGTTCTTC. The J gene is TRBJ2-1, the V gene TRBV9; 7 nucleotides line up with TRBD1. There are 16 residues in the CDR3. Germline CDR1 reads SGDLS; CDR2 reads YYNGEE. The V segment lost 4 bases and the J segment 4 bases; nucleotides outside the gene matches: 11.

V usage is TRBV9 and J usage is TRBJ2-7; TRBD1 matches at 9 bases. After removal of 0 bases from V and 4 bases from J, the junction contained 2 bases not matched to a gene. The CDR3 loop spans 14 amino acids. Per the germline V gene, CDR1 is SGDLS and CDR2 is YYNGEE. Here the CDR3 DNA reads TGTGCCAGCAGCGTAGAGGGACAGGGATACGAGCAGTACTTC. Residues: CASSVEGQGYEQYF.

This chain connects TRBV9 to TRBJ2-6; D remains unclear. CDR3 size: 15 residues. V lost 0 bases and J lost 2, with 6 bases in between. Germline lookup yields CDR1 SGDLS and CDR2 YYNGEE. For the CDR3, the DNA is TGTGCCAGCAGCGTAGTGGGGACTGGGGCCAACGTCCTGACTTTC. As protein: CASSVVGTGANVLTF.

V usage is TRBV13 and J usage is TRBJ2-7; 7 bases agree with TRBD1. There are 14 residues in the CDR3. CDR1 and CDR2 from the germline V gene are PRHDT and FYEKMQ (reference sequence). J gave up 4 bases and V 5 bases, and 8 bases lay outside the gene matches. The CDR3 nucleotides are TGTGCCAGCAGCCCCGGGACAGAGAAATACGAGCAGTACTTC. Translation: CASSPGTEKYEQYF.

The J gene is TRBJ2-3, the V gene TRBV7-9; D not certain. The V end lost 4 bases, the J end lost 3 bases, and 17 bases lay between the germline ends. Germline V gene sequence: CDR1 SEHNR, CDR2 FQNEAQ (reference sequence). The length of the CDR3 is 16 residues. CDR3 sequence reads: CASSSSTYSTTDTQYF. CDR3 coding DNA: TGTGCCAGCAGCTCCTCGACTTATTCGACAACAGATACGCAGTATTTT.